Listed below are T cell receptor beta chains from one sample, sequenced in a study of CXCR3-negative and CXCR3-positive naive CD8 T cells. TCRdb derives one entry per CDR3 protein from the 5' RACE reads, leaving out DNA. This sample's clone table lists about 6,900 distinct CDR3 sequences. Material for sequencing was naive CXCR3+ CD8+ T cells from blood. All receptors come from a human donor in good health. Some clones in this sample may be carry-over from other donors' samples. CDR3s include the opening cysteine and the closing phenylalanine or tryptophan. Clone size is given for some rows only: seen once, a few or many times, or a class if the clone is expanded.

len: 13
j_gene: TRBJ2-1
abundance: medium-sized
v_gene: TRBV5-1
CDR3aa: CASSFGSPGEQFF

len: 12
j_gene: TRBJ2-2
abundance: -
v_gene: TRBV20-1
CDR3aa: CSASENTGELFF

len: 15
j_gene: TRBJ2-7
abundance: -
v_gene: TRBV19
CDR3aa: CASSIGLAEAYEQYF

len: 15
j_gene: TRBJ2-3
abundance: medium-sized
v_gene: TRBV29-1
CDR3aa: CSVEGTSGSTDTQYF

len: 13
j_gene: TRBJ2-1
abundance: -
v_gene: TRBV29-1
CDR3aa: CSVEGLAGNEQFF

len: 12
j_gene: TRBJ1-3
abundance: -
v_gene: TRBV29-1
CDR3aa: CSVGTQGNTIYF

len: 13
j_gene: TRBJ2-7
abundance: -
v_gene: TRBV20-1
CDR3aa: CSARPLADYEQYF

len: 12
j_gene: TRBJ2-3
abundance: -
v_gene: TRBV11-1
CDR3aa: CASSLSADTQYF

len: 13
j_gene: TRBJ1-1
abundance: -
v_gene: TRBV5-1
CDR3aa: CASSLTGGAEAFF

len: 15
j_gene: TRBJ1-4
abundance: -
v_gene: TRBV11-1
CDR3aa: CASSSDGATNEKLFF

len: 12
j_gene: TRBJ2-1
abundance: -
v_gene: TRBV5-6
CDR3aa: CASSVTVNEQFF

len: 12
j_gene: TRBJ2-1
abundance: -
v_gene: TRBV2
CDR3aa: CASSEVATEQFF

len: 14
j_gene: TRBJ2-2
abundance: -
v_gene: TRBV5-1
CDR3aa: CASRKGVNTGELFF

len: 12
j_gene: TRBJ1-2
abundance: medium-sized
v_gene: TRBV10-3
CDR3aa: CAITLDGYGYTF

len: 15
j_gene: TRBJ2-7
abundance: medium-sized
v_gene: TRBV5-1
CDR3aa: CASSRTGITSYEQYF

len: 16
j_gene: TRBJ2-1
abundance: medium-sized
v_gene: TRBV29-1
CDR3aa: CSVSGETSGSYNEQFF

len: 12
j_gene: TRBJ1-1
abundance: -
v_gene: TRBV7-9
CDR3aa: CASGRGNTEAFF

len: 13
j_gene: TRBJ2-1
abundance: -
v_gene: TRBV4-1
CDR3aa: CASSQTGYNEQFF

len: 14
j_gene: TRBJ2-1
abundance: medium-sized
v_gene: TRBV12-3/TRBV12-4
CDR3aa: CASSWTSQGNEQFF

len: 11
j_gene: TRBJ1-1
abundance: -
v_gene: TRBV29-1
CDR3aa: CRVAVKTEAFF

len: 12
j_gene: TRBJ1-1
abundance: -
v_gene: TRBV5-1
CDR3aa: CASSQVNTEAFF

len: 16
j_gene: TRBJ2-2
abundance: medium-sized
v_gene: TRBV18
CDR3aa: CASSPPDSWNTGELFF

len: 13
j_gene: TRBJ1-5
abundance: -
v_gene: TRBV19
CDR3aa: CASIMDSNQPQHF

len: 16
j_gene: TRBJ2-1
abundance: medium-sized
v_gene: TRBV3-1
CDR3aa: CASSPYDLADYNEQFF

len: 15
j_gene: TRBJ2-3
abundance: medium-sized
v_gene: TRBV7-2
CDR3aa: CASSRPGQYEPTQYF

len: 14
j_gene: TRBJ1-1
abundance: -
v_gene: TRBV14
CDR3aa: CASSPRTLNTEAFF

len: 14
j_gene: TRBJ2-5
abundance: medium-sized
v_gene: TRBV7-2
CDR3aa: CASSPQDSVETQYF

len: 15
j_gene: TRBJ1-2
abundance: -
v_gene: TRBV5-6
CDR3aa: CASSFRDGLYYGYTF

len: 14
j_gene: TRBJ2-2
abundance: -
v_gene: TRBV29-1
CDR3aa: CSVEFEGGTGELFF

len: 13
j_gene: TRBJ2-5
abundance: -
v_gene: TRBV5-1
CDR3aa: CASSLESEETQYF

len: 19
j_gene: TRBJ1-3
abundance: -
v_gene: TRBV7-2
CDR3aa: CASSLGRPGVLDSGNTIYF

len: 17
j_gene: TRBJ1-4
abundance: medium-sized
v_gene: TRBV7-9
CDR3aa: CASSPRTGREHNEKLFF

len: 14
j_gene: TRBJ2-1
abundance: medium-sized
v_gene: TRBV15
CDR3aa: CATSRRTSTNEQFF

len: 16
j_gene: TRBJ1-1
abundance: -
v_gene: TRBV4-1
CDR3aa: CASSQDRDEMNTEAFF

len: 15
j_gene: TRBJ1-5
abundance: medium-sized
v_gene: TRBV20-1
CDR3aa: CSARDPGSLTQPQHF

len: 15
j_gene: TRBJ2-1
abundance: medium-sized
v_gene: TRBV11-2
CDR3aa: CASSFFPAVYNEQFF

len: 17
j_gene: TRBJ2-1
abundance: -
v_gene: TRBV11-2
CDR3aa: CASSLVPSGSSYNEQFF

len: 17
j_gene: TRBJ2-7
abundance: medium-sized
v_gene: TRBV6-1
CDR3aa: CASSGPLSGTDLYEQYF

len: 12
j_gene: TRBJ1-1
abundance: -
v_gene: TRBV11-3
CDR3aa: CASTQGGSEAFF

len: 16
j_gene: TRBJ2-3
abundance: medium-sized
v_gene: TRBV7-2
CDR3aa: CASSFPPGQGTDTQYF

len: 15
j_gene: TRBJ2-3
abundance: -
v_gene: TRBV5-1
CDR3aa: CASSPGLAGEGTQYF

len: 15
j_gene: TRBJ2-3
abundance: -
v_gene: TRBV23-1
CDR3aa: CASSQGGSSTDTQYF

len: 17
j_gene: TRBJ2-3
abundance: medium-sized
v_gene: TRBV29-1
CDR3aa: CSVEYSSLGASTDTQYF

len: 16
j_gene: TRBJ1-1
abundance: -
v_gene: TRBV29-1
CDR3aa: CSVETGAVRLNTEAFF

len: 15
j_gene: TRBJ2-2
abundance: medium-sized
v_gene: TRBV15
CDR3aa: CATSRARTTLEGLFF

len: 16
j_gene: TRBJ2-1
abundance: -
v_gene: TRBV2
CDR3aa: CASSPVGTLWGNEQFF

len: 16
j_gene: TRBJ2-1
abundance: medium-sized
v_gene: TRBV6-2/TRBV6-3
CDR3aa: CASSYSHISSYNEQFF

len: 15
j_gene: TRBJ1-5
abundance: -
v_gene: TRBV2
CDR3aa: CASSPQWQGSQPQHF

len: 12
j_gene: TRBJ1-1
abundance: -
v_gene: TRBV29-1
CDR3aa: CSASGLNTEAFF

len: 16
j_gene: TRBJ2-2
abundance: medium-sized
v_gene: TRBV13
CDR3aa: CASSERDRGNTGELFF

len: 13
j_gene: TRBJ2-7
abundance: medium-sized
v_gene: TRBV12-3/TRBV12-4
CDR3aa: CASSGRGLYEQYF

len: 17
j_gene: TRBJ2-1
abundance: -
v_gene: TRBV5-1
CDR3aa: CASSLTGLWSSYNEQFF